One sample yielded the 29 T cell receptor beta chains listed below, sequenced in a study of blood T cells in healthy people across ages. PCR was performed a second time for about 6 to 11 cycles using a sample-barcoded 5' primer and a J-beta primer mix. TCRdb re-analysed the 5' RACE reads in MiXCR, keeping a single row per CDR3 protein. The table has around 580,000 distinct CDR3 sequences, roughly 43% seen once. The source material was blood. These receptors were collected from a man older than 75 in good health.

The rearrangement links TRBV20-1 to TRBJ2-7; 9 bases are shared with TRBD1. CDR1 is DFQATT, CDR2 SNEGSKA, per germline (reference sequence). V gave up 3 bases and J gave up 4 bases; unmatched junction bases: 7. The CDR3 is 14 amino acids. CDR3 nucleotides: TGCAGTGCTAGGGACAGGGGAGGACTATACGAGCAGTACTTC. Translation: CSARDRGGLYEQYF.

The chain recombines TRBV5-1 with TRBJ1-5, with TRBD1 as a possible D gene (5 bases). CDR1 is SGHRS and CDR2 is YFSETQ in the germline V gene. The V end lost 0 bases, the J end lost 3 bases, and 10 bases lay between the germline ends. The CDR3 consists of 15 residues. The CDR3 protein is CASSLDGAYNQPQHF. As DNA, the CDR3 is TGCGCCAGCAGCTTGGATGGGGCCTACAATCAGCCCCAGCATTTT. The full variable domain, completed using reference TRBV5-1 and TRBJ1-5, is KAGVTQTPRYLIKTRGQQVTLSCSPISGHRSVSWYQQTPGQGLQFLFEYFSETQRNKGNFPGRFSGRQFSNSRSEMNVSTLELGDSALYLCASSLDGAYNQPQHFGDGTRLSIL.

This clonotype was observed at least ten times. Given a much more abundant clone one base away, this may be a read error. The chain uses TRBV12-3 or TRBV12-4 and TRBJ2-5; D is unresolved. Trimming cost V 5 bases and J 11 bases, with 21 bases left between them. CDR3 length: 14 amino acids. DNA for the CDR3: TGTGCCAGCAGTGTTGGGTCCAACCACAATGAGCAGTACTTC. Translating it yields CASSVGSNHNEQYF.

The J gene is TRBJ1-1, the V gene TRBV5-1; 9 bases fit TRBD1. CDR1 is SGHRS and CDR2 is YFSETQ in the germline V gene. J gave up 7 bases and V 4 bases, and 11 bases lay outside the gene matches. The CDR3 runs to 15 residues. The CDR3 protein is CASSTPGQGVGEAFF. The DNA of the CDR3 is TGCGCCAGCAGCACCCCGGGACAGGGTGTCGGTGAAGCTTTCTTT.

This clonotype has only a few counts. The chain joins TRBV18 to TRBJ2-1; D might be TRBD1 or TRBD2, each matching 5 bases. The CDR3 length is 16 residues. From germline, CDR1 is KGHSH and CDR2 LQKENI. Trimming cost V 2 bases and J 10 bases, with 21 bases left between them. In nucleotides, the CDR3 is TGTGCCAGCTCACCAACCGCGGGCCGTGGGACCGGGGAGCAGTTCTTC. It specifies CASSPTAGRGTGEQFF.

CDR3 in amino acids: CASSPPSGRPTGELFF. CDR3 DNA: TGTGCCAGCAGCCCACCCAGCGGGAGACCCACCGGGGAGCTGTTTTTT. V usage is TRBV11-2 and J usage is TRBJ2-2, with 8 positions matching TRBD2. The length of the CDR3 is 16 residues. After removal of 5 bases from V and 4 bases from J, the junction contained 9 bases not matched to a gene. Germline lookup yields CDR1 SGHAT and CDR2 FQNNGV.

This chain uses TRBV20-1 with TRBJ2-1; TRBD2 might be the D (5 bases). Germline assignment: CDR1 DFQATT and CDR2 SNEGSKA (reference sequence). The V and J ends lost 5 bases and 1 base respectively, with 12 bases between them. The CDR3 sequence is 14 residues long. CDR3 amino acids: CSAPFGVSYNEQFF. The CDR3 DNA is TGCAGTGCTCCCTTCGGGGTATCCTACAATGAGCAGTTCTTC.

V is TRBV19 and J is TRBJ2-6; the D is unclear. V dropped 10 bases and J dropped 1 base, with 11 bases sitting between them. Germline CDR1 LNHDA, CDR2 SQIVND (reference sequence). CDR3 length equals 14 residues. This chain's CDR3 is CATQQSSGANVLTF. The CDR3 coding sequence is TGTGCCACTCAACAGTCGTCTGGGGCCAACGTCCTGACTTTC.

In this sample, this clonotype turned up a few times. The gene calls are TRBV2 and TRBJ2-3; perhaps TRBD2 as D (6 bases). V lost 6 bases to trimming and J lost 1 base, with 11 bases between them. The CDR3 runs 14 residues. The V gene's germline CDR1 is SNHLY and CDR2 FYNNEI. CDR3 DNA sequence: TGTGCCAGCAGGGAGGGAGCCCGCACAGATACGCAGTATTTT. Amino acid sequence: CASREGARTDTQYF.

The CDR3, as DNA: TGTGCCAGCAGTCTCAATAGCGGGACCAACTACGAGCAGTACTTC. This translates into CASSLNSGTNYEQYF. V is TRBV27 and J is TRBJ2-7, with 8 bases that match TRBD2. Germline CDR1 reads MNHEY; CDR2 reads SMNVEV (reference sequence). With 5 bases clipped from V and 3 bases from J, the junction kept 9 bases outside the gene matches. CDR3 length equals 15 residues.

The chain joins TRBV7-2 to TRBJ2-1, with TRBD1 matching over 8 bases. The DNA matches TRBJ2-7 better at its end, which makes the J call doubtful. Germline V lookup: CDR1 SGHTA, CDR2 FQGNSA. CDR3 length: 15 amino acids. The CDR3 bases are TGTGCCAGCAGCTTACACCAGGGGGCCTACAATGAGCAGTACTTC. This gives the protein CASSLHQGAYNEQYF.

The genes are TRBV20-1 and TRBJ2-2, with 13 bases identical to TRBD2. After removal of 0 bases from V and 7 bases from J, the junction contained 5 bases not matched to a gene. The CDR3 spans 16 residues. Germline V lookup: CDR1 DFQATT, CDR2 SNEGSKA (reference sequence). CDR3 coding DNA: TGCAGTGCTAGAGATAGGGGACTAGCGGGATTCGGGGAGCTGTTTTTT. Translated: CSARDRGLAGFGELFF.

V and J are TRBV6-2 or TRBV6-3 and TRBJ2-5; a weak D match, TRBD2 (6 bases). This CDR3 region has 15 residues. Germline CDR1 MNHEY, CDR2 SVGEGT. V was cut by 8 bases and J by 2 bases, with 18 bases left in between. As DNA, the CDR3 is TGTGCCAGCTCCCCACCCGGGGGACGTCAAGAGACCCAGTACTTC. It yields the protein CASSPPGGRQETQYF.

The chain employs TRBV10-2 and TRBJ1-1; D not certain. The germline V and J ends were trimmed by 2 bases and 4 bases, with 8 bases remaining between them. CDR3 length equals 13 residues. CDR1 WSHSY and CDR2 SAAADI come from the germline V gene. The CDR3 spells CASSEGRITEAFF. The CDR3 DNA sequence: TGCGCCAGCAGTGAGGGGAGAATCACTGAAGCTTTCTTT.

Note on this clonotype: A read error may produce the germline difference seen at one junction end. The DNA of the CDR3 is TGTGCCGGCAGCCTCGGGACAGGGGGCTTCTACGAGCAGTACTTC. It encodes CAGSLGTGGFYEQYF. The rearrangement links TRBV7-2 to TRBJ2-7; 12 positions agree with TRBD1. Per the germline V gene, CDR1 is SGHTA and CDR2 is FQGNSA. This CDR3 comprises 15 residues.

The CDR3 sequence is CSANGQAQETQYF. CDR3 DNA sequence: TGCAGTGCTAACGGACAGGCGCAAGAGACCCAGTACTTC. This rearrangement joins TRBV20-1 to TRBJ2-5; 7 positions agree with TRBD1. This CDR3 region has 13 residues. The V gene's germline CDR1 is DFQATT and CDR2 SNEGSKA (reference sequence). V shed 4 bases, J shed 2 bases, and the junction held 4 bases outside the gene matches.

The V and J genes are TRBV6-6 and TRBJ2-7; 8 bases fit TRBD1. From germline, CDR1 is MNHNY and CDR2 SVGAGI (reference sequence). This CDR3 is 16 amino acids long. V lost 0 bases to trimming and J lost 3 bases; unmatched junction nucleotides: 7. Here the CDR3 DNA reads TGTGCCAGCAGTTACTCGATTGGGACAGGCTACTACGAGCAGTACTTC. Protein sequence: CASSYSIGTGYYEQYF.

This chain joins TRBV20-1 and TRBJ2-3; perhaps TRBD2 as D (5 bases). Germline CDR1 reads DFQATT; CDR2 reads SNEGSKA (reference sequence). CDR3 length: 18 amino acids. Trimming removed 2 bases at V and 1 base at J, with 22 bases between. CDR3 coding DNA: TGCAGTGCTAGATACCAATTAAGAGAGGGAACCCGCACAGATACGCAGTATTTT. This codes for CSARYQLREGTRTDTQYF.

V and J are TRBV25-1 and TRBJ1-2; 8 positions match TRBD1. CDR1 MGHDK and CDR2 SYGVNS come from the germline V gene. V dropped 3 bases and J dropped 7; count of bases not matched to a gene: 7. The CDR3 has 14 amino acids. CDR3: CASSDRRTGSGYTF. The CDR3 nucleotides read TGTGCCAGCAGTGATAGGCGGACAGGGAGTGGCTACACCTTC.

The gene calls are TRBV10-3 and TRBJ2-5; 8 bases fit TRBD1. This CDR3 contains 16 residues. V lost 4 bases and J lost 2; bases outside the gene matches: 9. The V gene's germline CDR1 is ENHRY and CDR2 SYGVKD. The CDR3: CAISANDRGHQETQYF. In nucleotides, the CDR3 is TGTGCCATCAGTGCAAACGACAGGGGACATCAAGAGACCCAGTACTTC.

V gene TRBV4-1 combines with J gene TRBJ2-2, with D perhaps matching TRBD2 (6 bases). Trimming stripped 0 bases from V and 0 bases from J, with 8 bases between. The CDR3 is 16 residues long. Germline CDR1 MGHRA, CDR2 YSYEKL. Here the CDR3 DNA reads TGCGCCAGCAGCCAAGAGGGGGGTACGAACACCGGGGAGCTGTTTTTT. Its protein product is CASSQEGGTNTGELFF.

This chain uses TRBV7-2 with TRBJ2-1; unclear D gene. There are 14 residues in the CDR3. The V gene's germline CDR1 is SGHTA and CDR2 FQGNSA. The ends were cut back, 4 bases at V and 7 bases at J, with 14 bases in the middle. CDR3 sequence reads: CASSSHGPWNEQFF. The CDR3 DNA sequence: TGTGCCAGCAGCTCCCATGGCCCATGGAATGAGCAGTTCTTC.

V and J are TRBV30 and TRBJ2-7; possible D gene TRBD1, 6 bases. CDR1 and CDR2 from the germline V gene are GTSNPN and SVGIG (reference sequence). The CDR3 runs to 16 residues. V was trimmed by 2 bases and J by 6 bases, leaving 23 bases between them. CDR3 amino acids: CAWSIFGRGARGEQYF. DNA of the CDR3: TGTGCCTGGAGTATATTTGGCAGGGGCGCCCGAGGCGAGCAGTACTTC.

This clonotype was found a few times. This rearrangement joins TRBV6-4 to TRBJ1-2; a possible D gene is TRBD1 (5 bases). The CDR3 is made up of 14 amino acids. Between the trimmed V and J ends, which lost 6 bases and 6 bases, there was a span of 17 bases. Germline V gene sequence: CDR1 MRHNA, CDR2 SNTAGT. CDR3 sequence: CASSYEHGANGYTF. The CDR3 coding sequence is TGTGCCAGCAGCTACGAACATGGGGCCAATGGCTACACCTTC.

Turning to this clonotype: This may stem from a read error, because a much larger clone lies one nucleotide away. The rearrangement links TRBV6-6 to TRBJ2-1; D perhaps matches TRBD2 (6 bases). This CDR3 region has 12 residues. Looked up from germline, CDR1 is MNHNY and CDR2 is SVGAGI (reference sequence). The V end was cut by 4 bases, the J end by 8 bases, with 9 bases between. In nucleotides, the CDR3 is TGTGCCAGCAGTTTACGGGGGTATGAGCAGTTCTTC. This codes for CASSLRGYEQFF.

The V gene is TRBV24-1, the J gene TRBJ2-3; D is unclear. V lost 5 bases and J 2 bases, leaving 7 bases between the germline ends. The CDR3 consists of 13 residues. Germline assignment: CDR1 KGHDR and CDR2 SFDVKD. CDR3 residues: CATSGSFTDTQYF. CDR3 bases: TGTGCCACCAGTGGCAGCTTCACAGATACGCAGTATTTT.

The J gene is TRBJ1-4, the V gene TRBV20-1; D call uncertain. Germline CDR1 and CDR2: DFQATT and SNEGSKA (reference sequence). The CDR3 is 15 residues long. V was cut by 5 bases and J by 7 bases, with 20 bases left in between. CDR3: CSARIGYEEGEKLFF. The CDR3 nucleotides read TGCAGTGCTCGCATCGGCTACGAAGAGGGTGAAAAACTGTTTTTT.

The chain combines TRBV29-1 with TRBJ2-3; 9 bases map to TRBD1. This CDR3 has 13 amino acids. CDR1 SQVTM and CDR2 ANQGSEA come from the germline V gene. The J segment lost 2 bases and the V segment lost 7 bases, leaving 4 bases of the junction unmatched. As DNA, the CDR3 is TGCAGCGGTCGGGACAGGGTCACAGATACGCAGTATTTT. Translating gives CSGRDRVTDTQYF.

About this clonotype itself: A read error may produce the germline difference seen at one junction end. The chain links TRBV28 to TRBJ2-1, with 8 bases identical to TRBD1. Per germline, CDR1 MDHEN and CDR2 SYDVKM. This CDR3 comprises 15 residues. In DNA, the CDR3 is TGTGCCAGCACCTCAGGGGGCGCAGAGAACAATAAGCAGTTCTTC. This encodes CASTSGGAENNKQFF.